These 9 T cell receptor beta chains originate from one sample sequenced in a study of a mutant IDH1 vaccine in newly diagnosed glioma (TCRdb year 2021). The label giving this sample's time point can be read as: baseline, week 1 (first vaccination visit). The label giving this sample's treatment or condition can be read as: pre-vaccination baseline after standard-of-care therapy. Libraries came from the immunoSEQ multiplex PCR assay. TCRdb took this table from immuneACCESS and kept in-frame rearrangements with V and J called. Such tables lack part of the clones; where checked against another copy, unresolved V genes explain under half of the gap, and the rest is unexplained. The sample data list some 38,000 clones, and more than 90% of these were observed just once. The ten largest clones represent 15% to 20% of the sample. The starting material was PBMCs, obtained from a glioma patient treated with radiotherapy, temozolomide or both. Source of these receptors: a man aged 18 to 30 with glioma.

In nucleotides, the CDR3 is TGTGCCAGCAGCTGGGGACAGGGTGGGAATGGCTACACCTTC. The encoded protein is CASSWGQGGNGYTF. This chain links TRBV7-2 with TRBJ1-2; 9 nucleotides match TRBD1. Trimming cost V 4 bases and J 6 bases; bases outside gene matches: 6. CDR1 is SGHTA and CDR2 is FQGNSA in the germline V gene. This CDR3 is built from 14 residues. The whole variable domain, filled in from reference TRBV7-2 and TRBJ1-2, reads GAGVSQSPSNKVTEKGKDVELRCDPISGHTALYWYRQSLGQGLEFLIYFQGNSAPDKSGLPSDRFSAERTGGSVSTLTIQRTQQEDSAVYLCASSWGQGGNGYTFGSGTRLTVV.

The chain has TRBV27 and TRBJ2-5; the D gene is possibly TRBD1 (6 bases). Germline V gives CDR1 MNHEY, CDR2 SMNVEV (reference sequence). V lost 4 bases and J lost 4, with 16 bases in between. This CDR3 has 15 amino acids. The CDR3, as DNA: TGTGCCAGCAGTTCCTGGACAGTAGGTCCAGAGACCCAGTACTTC. As protein: CASSSWTVGPETQYF.

The gene calls are TRBV6-1 and TRBJ1-1; 7 bases agree with TRBD1. Trimming at V came to 6 bases and at J to 6 bases, leaving 7 bases not matched to a gene. CDR3 length equals 13 residues. Germline V gives CDR1 MNHNS, CDR2 SASEGT. CDR3 sequence reads: CASSDREEAEAFF. The CDR3 DNA is TGTGCCAGCAGCGACAGGGAGGAGGCTGAAGCTTTCTTT.

The chain has TRBV15 and TRBJ1-3, with 10 nucleotides matching TRBD1. The CDR3 loop spans 15 amino acids. Trimming removed 4 bases from V and 2 bases from J; junction bases left unmatched: 2. Germline loops: CDR1 LNHNV, CDR2 YYDKDF (reference sequence). CDR3 in DNA: TGTGCCACCAGCACCGACAGGGGGCCTGGAAACACCATATATTTT. It encodes CATSTDRGPGNTIYF.

The rearrangement uses TRBV6-5 and TRBJ2-1, with D unresolved. CDR3 length equals 11 residues. V gave up 7 bases and J gave up 10 bases, with 11 bases separating them. The germline gives CDR1 MNHEY, CDR2 SVGAGI. The CDR3 DNA reads TGTGCCAGCAACCCCCCTGGGGAGCAGTTCTTC. This encodes CASNPPGEQFF.

This clone was observed a single time. The J gene is TRBJ2-2, the V gene TRBV19, with 9 bases matching TRBD1. CDR1 is LNHDA, CDR2 SQIVND, per germline (reference sequence). Trimming took 5 bases from V and 6 from J; bases not matched to a gene: 13. The CDR3 runs to 17 residues. CDR3 bases: TGTGCCAGTAGTCGTACTATCGGACAGGGGAATCCCGGGGAGCTGTTTTTT. As protein: CASSRTIGQGNPGELFF.

The genes are TRBV18 and TRBJ1-4; D might be TRBD1 (5 bases). The CDR3 totals 12 residues. With 5 bases removed from V and 7 bases from J, the gap between germline ends came to 8 bases. Germline loops: CDR1 KGHSH, CDR2 LQKENI. The CDR3 coding sequence is TGTGCCAGCTCAGGGCAGGGTGAAAAACTGTTTTTT. This translates into CASSGQGEKLFF.

This clone was observed a few times. The rearrangement joins TRBV2 to TRBJ1-1; D remains unclear. V shed 6 bases and J shed 6 bases, with 8 bases lying between them. The CDR3 extends over 11 amino acids. CDR1 and CDR2 (germline): SNHLY, FYNNEI. CDR3 DNA: TGTGCCAGCAGCAGGTCAGCTGAAGCTTTCTTT. The encoded protein is CASSRSAEAFF.

This clone has just one count. This sequence joins TRBV5-1 and TRBJ2-1; the D gene is possibly TRBD1 (6 bases). The CDR3 is 14 amino acids. V lost 4 bases, J lost 2 bases, and 10 bases lay in between. The germline CDR1 and CDR2 sequences are SGHRS and YFSETQ. CDR3 sequence: CASSPGHAYNEQFF. In DNA form, the CDR3 reads TGCGCCAGCAGCCCGGGACATGCCTACAATGAGCAGTTCTTC. Based on the CDR3 plus reference TRBV5-1 and TRBJ2-1, the full variable domain is KAGVTQTPRYLIKTRGQQVTLSCSPISGHRSVSWYQQTPGQGLQFLFEYFSETQRNKGNFPGRFSGRQFSNSRSEMNVSTLELGDSALYLCASSPGHAYNEQFFGPGTRLTVL.